The 8 T cell receptor beta chains given below trace back to one sample, sequenced in a study of T cells after somatic rescue of genetic block. The method was immunoSEQ multiplex PCR; TCRdb's version includes in-frame clones alone and lacks a portion of them. The sample lists about 120,000 clones; under 95% were seen once. The source material was peripheral blood mononuclear cells (PBMCs). The receptors come from a woman aged 18-30 years.

J is TRBJ2-5 and V is TRBV9, with TRBD1 matching 11 bases. The CDR3 length is 15 residues. The germline CDR1 and CDR2 sequences are SGDLS and YYNGEE. V lost 0 bases, J lost 4 bases, and 2 bases stayed unmatched. Here the CDR3 reads CASSVAGTGGETQYF. The CDR3 nucleotides read TGTGCCAGCAGCGTAGCAGGGACAGGGGGAGAGACCCAGTACTTC.

V gene TRBV18 combines with J gene TRBJ1-6, with D unresolved. The ends were cut back, 3 bases at V and 0 bases at J, with 6 bases in the middle. In germline, CDR1 is KGHSH, CDR2 LQKENI. This CDR3 is built from 15 residues. CDR3 coding DNA: TGTGCCAGCTCACCGGATAGCTCCTATAATTCACCCCTCCACTTT. It translates to CASSPDSSYNSPLHF.

The chain recombines TRBV11-1 with TRBJ2-2; TRBD1 agrees at 9 bases. Unmatched junction bases numbered 8, after V lost 6 bases and J lost 6 bases. CDR3 length: 15 residues. Germline assignment: CDR1 SGHAT and CDR2 FQDESV (reference sequence). The CDR3 region has the DNA TGTGCCAGCAGTCCCGCATGGACAGGGGCCGGGGAGCTGTTTTTT. Translated, it gives CASSPAWTGAGELFF.

The CDR3 DNA reads as TGTGCCAGCAGTTCCAGGGTGAACACTGAAGCTTTCTTT. This codes for CASSSRVNTEAFF. V gene TRBV6-5 combines with J gene TRBJ1-1; a weak D match, TRBD1 (5 bases). The CDR3 spans 13 residues. V dropped 4 bases and J dropped 0 bases, with 6 bases sitting between them. Per germline, CDR1 MNHEY and CDR2 SVGAGI.

The chain combines TRBV6-1 with TRBJ1-6; D ambiguous. V gave up 1 base and J gave up 13 bases, with 11 bases separating them. The CDR3 covers 13 residues. Germline V gene sequence: CDR1 MNHNS, CDR2 SASEGT. CDR3 nucleotides: TGTGCCAGCAGTGAAGTCTCCCTCTCCCCCCTCCACTTT. It translates to CASSEVSLSPLHF.

J is TRBJ1-2 and V is TRBV5-5; D remains unclear. This CDR3 has 15 amino acids. The V end lost 0 bases, the J end lost 2 bases, and 11 bases lay between the germline ends. Looked up from germline, CDR1 is SGHKS and CDR2 is YYEKEE (reference sequence). This CDR3 is CASSLAGSENYGYTF. CDR3 coding DNA: TGTGCCAGCAGCTTGGCCGGATCAGAGAACTATGGCTACACCTTC.

The CDR3 coding sequence is TGCGCCAGCAGCTTGGCCTTACAGCAGAACACTGAAGCTTTCTTT. Translated, it gives CASSLALQQNTEAFF. The chain joins TRBV5-1 to TRBJ1-1; D gene ambiguous. The CDR3 spans 15 residues. V lost 0 bases and J lost 1, with 10 bases in between. CDR1 and CDR2 from the germline V gene are SGHRS and YFSETQ.

The chain joins TRBV30 to TRBJ1-2; perhaps TRBD1 as D (6 bases). There are 11 residues in the CDR3. Trimming stripped 1 base from V and 6 bases from J, with 6 bases between. Germline values: CDR1 GTSNPN, CDR2 SVGIG (reference sequence). The CDR3 reads CAWSAGDGYTF. The CDR3 coding sequence is TGTGCCTGGAGTGCAGGGGATGGCTACACCTTC. The variable domain in full, with the rest retrieved from reference TRBV30 and TRBJ1-2, is SQTIHQWPATLVQPVGSPLSLECTVEGTSNPNLYWYRQAAGRGLQLLFYSVGIGQISSEVPQNLSASRPQDRQFILSSKKLLLSDSGFYLCAWSAGDGYTFGSGTRLTVV.